The 7 T cell receptor beta chains below were found in one sample sequenced in a study of long-term antiretroviral therapy in people with HIV. Version v3.0 of the immunoSEQ assay ran at survey level. Method: immunoSEQ multiplex PCR; TCRdb's copy keeps in-frame clones and lacks some. The sample shows about 18,000 clones, 78% of them seen only once. This specimen consisted of unsorted PBMCs, obtained at the start of antiretroviral therapy, before treatment. All receptors come from a woman in her 40s with HIV.

This clone ranks as large. Other DNA sequences within the sample encode an identical CDR3. The V call is TRBV7-8, the J call TRBJ1-1; 9 positions match TRBD1. With V trimmed by 5 bases and J by 3 bases, 4 bases remained unmatched. CDR1 is SGHVS and CDR2 is FQNEAQ in the germline V gene. The CDR3 length is 14 residues. CDR3 loop: CASSPRTGDTEAFF. The CDR3 DNA follows: TGTGCCAGCAGCCCCCGGACAGGGGACACTGAAGCTTTCTTT. The whole variable domain, filled in from reference TRBV7-8 and TRBJ1-1, reads GAGVSQSPRYKVAKRGQDVALRCDPISGHVSLFWYQQALGQGPEFLTYFQNEAQLDKSGLPSDRFFAERPEGSVSTLKIQRTQQEDSAVYLCASSPRTGDTEAFFGQGTRLTVV.

This clone was seen only a few times. The V call is TRBV7-3, the J call TRBJ2-6; 7 bases line up with TRBD1. This CDR3 has 16 residues. Losses at the gene ends were 5 bases for V and 4 bases for J; bases not matched to a gene: 8. Germline V gives CDR1 SGHTA, CDR2 FQGTGA. The CDR3 sequence: CASSRRDSSGANVLTF. In nucleotides, the CDR3 is TGTGCCAGCAGCCGACGGGACAGCTCGGGGGCCAACGTCCTGACTTTC.

The gene calls are TRBV23-1 and TRBJ2-7; D not certain. TRBV23-1 belongs to the ORF category, with a function that is uncertain. This CDR3 has 14 residues. V gave up 0 bases and J gave up 3 bases, with 9 bases separating them. In DNA form, the CDR3 reads TGCGCCAGCAGTCAATCGAGGCGGAACTACGAGCAGTACTTC. It yields the protein CASSQSRRNYEQYF.

The count of this clone is one. The chain has TRBV14 and TRBJ2-2; 9 bases are shared with TRBD2. This CDR3 spans 16 amino acids. V dropped 0 bases and J dropped 3; count of bases not matched to a gene: 2. Germline V gene lookup returns CDR1 SGHDN and CDR2 FVKESK. CDR3 sequence reads: CASSQEAGGYTGELFF. CDR3 in DNA: TGTGCCAGCAGCCAAGAAGCGGGGGGTTACACCGGGGAGCTGTTTTTT.

This rearrangement joins TRBV9 to TRBJ2-1, with D perhaps being TRBD1 or TRBD2 (5 bases each). V was shortened by 0 bases and J by 2 bases, with 9 bases between the two germline ends. Germline assignment: CDR1 SGDLS and CDR2 YYNGEE. The CDR3 totals 15 residues. The CDR3 nucleotides are TGTGCCAGCAGCGTAGCAGGGAGCACCTACAATGAGCAGTTCTTC. Its protein is CASSVAGSTYNEQFF.

The chain recombines TRBV19 with TRBJ1-5, with TRBD1 as a possible D gene (6 bases). The CDR3 consists of 14 residues. Trimming stripped 8 bases from V and 3 bases from J, with 14 bases between. The germline V gene has CDR1 LNHDA and CDR2 SQIVND (reference sequence). CDR3 DNA: TGTGCCAGTTGGGGGCAGGCGGACAATCAGCCCCAGCATTTT. This sequence encodes CASWGQADNQPQHF.

Points on this clone: The sample has other DNA sequences that encode this CDR3 too. CDR3 coding DNA: TGTGCCAGCAGCCCCGGGACAGGGGGAGGCTACACCTTC. It specifies CASSPGTGGGYTF. The chain carries TRBV28 and TRBJ1-2; 11 nucleotides match TRBD1. In germline, CDR1 is MDHEN, CDR2 SYDVKM. The CDR3 covers 13 residues. The J segment lost 8 bases and the V segment lost 6 bases, leaving 5 bases of the junction unmatched.